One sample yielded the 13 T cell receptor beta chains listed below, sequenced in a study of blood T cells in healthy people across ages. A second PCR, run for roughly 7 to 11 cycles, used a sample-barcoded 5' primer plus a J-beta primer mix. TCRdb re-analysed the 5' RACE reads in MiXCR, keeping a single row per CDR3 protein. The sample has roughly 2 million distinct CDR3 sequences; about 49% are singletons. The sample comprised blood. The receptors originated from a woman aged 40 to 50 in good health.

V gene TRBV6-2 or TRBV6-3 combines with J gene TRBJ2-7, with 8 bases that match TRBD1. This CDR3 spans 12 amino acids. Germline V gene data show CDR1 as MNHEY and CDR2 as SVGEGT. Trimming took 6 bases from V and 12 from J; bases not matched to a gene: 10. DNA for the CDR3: TGTGCCAGCAGCCAGGAAAGGACAGGGAGGTACTTC. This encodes CASSQERTGRYF.

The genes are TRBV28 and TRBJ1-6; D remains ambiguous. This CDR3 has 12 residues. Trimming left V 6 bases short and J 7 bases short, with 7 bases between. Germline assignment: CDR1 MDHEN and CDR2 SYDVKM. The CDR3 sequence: CASRSANSPLHF. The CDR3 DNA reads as TGTGCCAGCAGGTCAGCGAATTCACCCCTCCACTTT.

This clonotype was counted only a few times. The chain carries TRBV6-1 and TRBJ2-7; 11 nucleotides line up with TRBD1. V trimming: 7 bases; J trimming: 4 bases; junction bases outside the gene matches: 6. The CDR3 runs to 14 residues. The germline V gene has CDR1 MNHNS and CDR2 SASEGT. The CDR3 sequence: CASTRTGGWYEQYF. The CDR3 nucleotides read TGTGCCAGCACTCGGACAGGGGGCTGGTACGAGCAGTACTTC.

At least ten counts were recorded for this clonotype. This CDR3 reads CASSQASGQGQTQYF. CDR3 sequence (DNA): TGCGCCAGCAGCCAGGCCTCAGGACAGGGGCAGACCCAGTACTTC. This sequence joins TRBV4-3 and TRBJ2-5, with 9 bases fitting TRBD1. The CDR3 runs to 15 residues. Germline CDR1 is LGHNA and CDR2 is YSLEER. Trimming removed 3 bases from V and 6 bases from J; junction bases left unmatched: 8.

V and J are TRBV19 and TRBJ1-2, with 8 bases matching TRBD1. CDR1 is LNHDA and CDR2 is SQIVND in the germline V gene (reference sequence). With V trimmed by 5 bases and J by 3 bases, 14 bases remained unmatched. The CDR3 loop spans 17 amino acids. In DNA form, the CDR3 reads TGTGCCAGTAGTTCGTTGGGACAGGTGGACTATTACTATGGCTACACCTTC. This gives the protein CASSSLGQVDYYYGYTF.

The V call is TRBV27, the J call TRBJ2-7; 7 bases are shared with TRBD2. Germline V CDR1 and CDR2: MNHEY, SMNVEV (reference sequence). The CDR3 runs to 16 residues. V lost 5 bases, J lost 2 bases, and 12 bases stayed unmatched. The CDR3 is CASSPSIAGLAYEQYF. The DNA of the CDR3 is TGTGCCAGCAGTCCATCAATAGCGGGTTTGGCCTACGAGCAGTACTTC.

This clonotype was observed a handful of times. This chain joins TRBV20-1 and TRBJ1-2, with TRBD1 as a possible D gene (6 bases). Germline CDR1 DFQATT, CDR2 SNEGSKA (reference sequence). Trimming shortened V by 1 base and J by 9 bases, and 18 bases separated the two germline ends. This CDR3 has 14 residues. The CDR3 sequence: CSARVPGAVESYTF. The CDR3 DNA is TGCAGTGCTAGAGTGCCAGGGGCCGTTGAAAGCTACACCTTC.

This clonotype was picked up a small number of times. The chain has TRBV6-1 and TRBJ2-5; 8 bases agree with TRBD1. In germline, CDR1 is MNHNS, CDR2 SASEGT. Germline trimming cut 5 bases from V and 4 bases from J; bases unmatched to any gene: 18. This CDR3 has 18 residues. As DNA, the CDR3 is TGTGCCAGCAGTCGCCTCCTACAGGGGGGAGGCCCTCCAGAGACCCAGTACTTC. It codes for CASSRLLQGGGPPETQYF.

The CDR3 is CASSPGRVVFTNEKLFF. Here the CDR3 DNA reads TGTGCCAGCAGTCCAGGCAGGGTGGTTTTCACTAATGAAAAACTGTTTTTT. The chain uses TRBV12-3 or TRBV12-4 and TRBJ1-4; tentatively, D is TRBD1 (5 bases). This CDR3 has 17 amino acids. Trimming removed 5 bases at V and 2 bases at J, with 18 bases between.

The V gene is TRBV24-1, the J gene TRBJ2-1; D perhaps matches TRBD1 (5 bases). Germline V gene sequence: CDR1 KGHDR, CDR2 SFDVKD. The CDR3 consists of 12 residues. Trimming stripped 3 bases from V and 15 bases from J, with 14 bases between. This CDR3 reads CATSDVQGVRFF. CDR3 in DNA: TGTGCCACCAGTGATGTTCAGGGTGTACGGTTCTTC.

CDR3 sequence (DNA): TGTGCCAGCAGCTTCTCCCGGGGGCAATCACCCCTCCACTTT. It yields the protein CASSFSRGQSPLHF. This chain connects TRBV7-2 to TRBJ1-6; D possibly corresponds to TRBD1 (6 bases). Per germline, CDR1 SGHTA and CDR2 FQGNSA. V was pared by 3 bases and J by 10 bases, with 13 bases between. CDR3 length: 14 residues.

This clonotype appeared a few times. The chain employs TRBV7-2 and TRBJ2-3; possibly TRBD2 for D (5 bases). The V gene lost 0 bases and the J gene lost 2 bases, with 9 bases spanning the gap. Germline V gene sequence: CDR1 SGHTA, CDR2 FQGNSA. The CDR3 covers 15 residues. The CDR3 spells CASSLAPGYTDTQYF. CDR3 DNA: TGTGCCAGCAGCTTAGCGCCGGGATACACAGATACGCAGTATTTT.

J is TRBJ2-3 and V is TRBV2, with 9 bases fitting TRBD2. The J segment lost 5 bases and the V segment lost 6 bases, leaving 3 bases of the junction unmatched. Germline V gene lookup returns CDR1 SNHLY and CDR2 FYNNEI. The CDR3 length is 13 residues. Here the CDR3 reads CASRGLAKDTQYF. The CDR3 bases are TGTGCCAGCAGGGGACTAGCAAAAGATACGCAGTATTTT.